A selection of T cell receptor beta chains follows, all from one sample in a study of blood T cell repertoires in COVID-19. Profiling relied on immunoSEQ multiplex PCR, and the TCRdb table lists in-frame clones only, not all of them. The sample comprises tens of thousands of clones, roughly 87% of which are singletons, and roughly 10% rests with the top ten. Material for sequencing was peripheral blood. The receptors were gathered from a human donor in a cohort sampled during active COVID-19. The CDR3 runs from the conserved cysteine through the conserved F or W.

TRBV24-1,CATSSGTPGEQYF
TRBV5-4,CASSSPGLAGEETQYF
TRBV7-8,CASSAGGAYGYTF
TRBV2,CASSEADKSSYNEQFF
TRBV18,CASSPRDTQYF
TRBV5-4,CASSLAGGVYNEQFF
TRBV3-1/TRBV3-2,CASSQGGDLNQPQHF
TRBV3-1/TRBV3-2,CASSQWDRAVRSLSEQFF
TRBV28,CASNSPGNTIYF
TRBV24-1,CATSDFPGSYGYTF
TRBV11-2,CASSPTTGSTGELFF
TRBV7-3,CASSANLDGTPYTGELFF
TRBV10-2,CASSEPNGGSFTGELFF
TRBV27,CASSLTNSFNEKLFF